The 14 T cell receptor beta chains below come from one sample, sequenced in a study of blood T cell repertoires in COVID-19. The protocol was immunoSEQ multiplex PCR, while the TCRdb copy is restricted to in-frame clones and leaves out a portion. The sample has approximately 200,000 clones, approximately 80% seen once; the top ten hold 1.3%. Sequences were obtained from PBMCs or T cells enriched from blood (not recorded which). These receptors were taken from a woman aged 35 to 49 with acute COVID-19.

The genes are TRBV2 and TRBJ1-5; TRBD1 might be the D (6 bases). Germline CDR1 and CDR2: SNHLY and FYNNEI. This CDR3 spans 14 amino acids. V was cut by 6 bases and J by 4 bases, with 13 bases left in between. CDR3: CASSVQTGNQPQHF. CDR3 sequence (DNA): TGTGCCAGCAGCGTACAAACAGGGAATCAGCCCCAGCATTTT.

The CDR3 here is CAAGGIPADGYTF. As DNA, the CDR3 is TGTGCCGCCGGGGGGATCCCCGCTGATGGCTACACCTTC. The chain combines TRBV19 with TRBJ1-2, with D perhaps matching TRBD1 (5 bases). Germline lookup yields CDR1 LNHDA and CDR2 SQIVND (reference sequence). With 11 bases removed from V and 6 bases from J, the gap between germline ends came to 19 bases. CDR3 length: 13 residues.

The chain has TRBV3-1 (or the pseudogene TRBV3-2) and TRBJ1-2; TRBD1 aligns across 8 bases. V was clipped by 4 bases and J by 3 bases; unmatched bases: 13. The CDR3 has 17 amino acids. The germline CDR1 and CDR2 sequences are LGHDT and YNNKEL (reference sequence). CDR3 nucleotide sequence: TGTGCCAGCAGCCGGGACCTGACAGGGGCGTATGACTATGGCTACACCTTC. Protein: CASSRDLTGAYDYGYTF.

The chain uses TRBV5-1 and TRBJ1-4, with 9 bases lining up with TRBD1. The CDR3 totals 15 residues. Germline lookup yields CDR1 SGHRS and CDR2 YFSETQ. The V segment lost 4 bases and the J segment 6 bases; nucleotides outside the gene matches: 7. The CDR3 sequence: CASSQGTGRDEKLFF. CDR3 DNA sequence: TGCGCCAGCAGCCAAGGGACAGGGAGAGATGAAAAACTGTTTTTT.

The chain joins TRBV27 to TRBJ1-5, with D perhaps TRBD1 (5 bases). Germline V gives CDR1 MNHEY, CDR2 SMNVEV (reference sequence). Trimming shortened V by 2 bases and J by 7 bases, and 9 bases separated the two germline ends. The CDR3 covers 13 residues. The CDR3 loop reads CASSLTGEQPQHF. The CDR3 nucleotides read TGTGCCAGCAGTTTAACGGGGGAACAGCCCCAGCATTTT.

The rearrangement links TRBV5-4 to TRBJ2-3; 9 bases align to TRBD1. The CDR3 extends over 15 amino acids. The germline V gene has CDR1 SGHNT and CDR2 YYREEE (reference sequence). With 5 bases clipped from V and 2 bases from J, the junction kept 6 bases outside the gene matches. CDR3 bases: TGTGCCAGCAGGTTTGGGACAGGGTCCACAGATACGCAGTATTTT. Protein sequence: CASRFGTGSTDTQYF.

The chain joins TRBV24-1 to TRBJ2-3; TRBD2 aligns across 14 bases. The CDR3 has 17 amino acids. In germline, CDR1 is KGHDR, CDR2 SFDVKD. The V segment lost 4 bases and the J segment 6 bases; nucleotides outside the gene matches: 8. CDR3 residues: CATSDRGLAGDKDTQYF. CDR3 DNA sequence: TGTGCCACCAGTGACCGGGGACTAGCGGGAGACAAGGATACGCAGTATTTT.

The J gene is TRBJ2-3, the V gene TRBV19, with 7 bases fitting TRBD2. The CDR3 totals 14 residues. The V gene's germline CDR1 is LNHDA and CDR2 SQIVND (reference sequence). Unmatched junction bases numbered 4, after V lost 7 bases and J lost 0 bases. The CDR3 sequence: CASTQRGSTDTQYF. CDR3 sequence (DNA): TGTGCCAGTACCCAGCGGGGCAGCACAGATACGCAGTATTTT.

V and J are TRBV4-1 and TRBJ2-2, with 8 bases identical to TRBD1. The CDR3 runs to 17 residues. Germline CDR1 MGHRA, CDR2 YSYEKL. Germline trimming cut 0 bases from V and 6 bases from J; bases unmatched to any gene: 9. This CDR3 reads CASSQDIRDRSSGELFF. In nucleotides, the CDR3 is TGCGCCAGCAGCCAAGATATACGGGACAGGTCATCCGGGGAGCTGTTTTTT.

The genes are TRBV5-4 and TRBJ2-2; tentatively, D is TRBD1 (5 bases). The V end was cut by 3 bases, the J end by 1 base, with 7 bases between. From germline, CDR1 is SGHNT and CDR2 YYREEE (reference sequence). The CDR3 is 14 residues long. The CDR3 DNA reads TGTGCCAGCAGCTCCACAGGGAACACCGGGGAGCTGTTTTTT. This encodes CASSSTGNTGELFF.

This chain connects TRBV7-8 to TRBJ1-1; 8 bases are shared with TRBD1. The length of the CDR3 is 17 residues. Per germline, CDR1 SGHVS and CDR2 FQNEAQ. With V trimmed by 2 bases and J by 0 bases, 8 bases remained unmatched. CDR3 coding DNA: TGTGCCAGCAGCTTAAGGGACAGGAGCCTTCTGAACACTGAAGCTTTCTTT. It encodes CASSLRDRSLLNTEAFF.

V usage is TRBV9 and J usage is TRBJ2-3; 9 nucleotides match TRBD2. This CDR3 comprises 18 residues. Per germline, CDR1 SGDLS and CDR2 YYNGEE. The junction had 14 bases not matched to a gene; V was cut back by 3 bases and J by 3 bases. CDR3 coding DNA: TGTGCCAGCAGCGAGTCACCCGCTAGCGGGAAATCGACAGATACGCAGTATTTT. It encodes CASSESPASGKSTDTQYF. Variable domain in full (rest from reference TRBV9 and TRBJ2-3): DSGVTQTPKHLITATGQRVTLRCSPRSGDLSVYWYQQSLDQGLQFLIQYYNGEERAKGNILERFSAQQFPDLHSELNLSSLELGDSALYFCASSESPASGKSTDTQYFGPGTRLTVL.

The genes are TRBV27 and TRBJ2-5, with D uncertain. The CDR3 length is 16 residues. CDR1 is MNHEY and CDR2 is SMNVEV in the germline V gene (reference sequence). V dropped 4 bases and J dropped 3 bases, with 18 bases sitting between them. The DNA for the CDR3 is TGTGCCAGCAGTTCGGGTCCGGCGTACCGAAAAGAGACCCAGTACTTC. Amino acids: CASSSGPAYRKETQYF.

This chain uses TRBV19 with TRBJ1-3; 7 bases match TRBD1. This CDR3 comprises 15 residues. CDR1 is LNHDA, CDR2 SQIVND, per germline (reference sequence). J lost 0 bases, V lost 9 bases, and 8 bases had no gene match. The DNA of the CDR3 is TGTGCCAGCCTAGAGGACAGGCGCTCTGGAAACACCATATATTTT. Translating gives CASLEDRRSGNTIYF.